The next 16 T cell receptor beta chains were all read from a single sample in a study of cytotoxic CD8 clonotypes in ibrutinib-treated CLL. The repertoire was sequenced with immunoSEQ multiplex PCR; TCRdb's copy has only in-frame clones and lacks some. Of 200,000 or so clones in the sample, roughly 73% are singletons; the top ten hold about an eighth. This material consisted of PBMCs, taken after 12 months of ibrutinib treatment. The receptor source for this set is a human donor with chronic lymphocytic leukemia.

The gene calls are TRBV6-1 and TRBJ2-3; perhaps TRBD1 as D (5 bases). V lost 1 base and J 3 bases, leaving 11 bases between the germline ends. The germline V gene has CDR1 MNHNS and CDR2 SASEGT. The CDR3 length is 15 residues. This CDR3 reads CASSEVTAPTDTQYF. The CDR3 nucleotides are TGTGCCAGCAGTGAAGTGACAGCCCCAACAGATACGCAGTATTTT.

The chain uses TRBV7-9 and TRBJ2-3, with D unclear. V dropped 2 bases and J dropped 4 bases, with 7 bases sitting between them. The CDR3 extends over 13 amino acids. Germline V gene data show CDR1 as SEHNR and CDR2 as FQNEAQ (reference sequence). This CDR3 is CASSLLESDTQYF. CDR3 DNA: TGTGCCAGCAGCTTATTGGAGTCAGATACGCAGTATTTT.

The chain recombines TRBV2 with TRBJ2-7; TRBD2 matches 9 bases. This CDR3 has 15 residues. With 3 bases clipped from V and 5 bases from J, the junction kept 8 bases outside the gene matches. CDR1 and CDR2 from the germline V gene are SNHLY and FYNNEI. The CDR3 region is CASSEMREGRNEQYF. The CDR3 bases are TGTGCCAGCAGTGAGATGCGGGAGGGCCGTAACGAGCAGTACTTC. Full variable domain (missing parts from reference TRBV2 and TRBJ2-7): EPEVTQTPSHQVTQMGQEVILRCVPISNHLYFYWYRQILGQKVEFLVSFYNNEISEKSEIFDDQFSVERPDGSNFTLKIRSTKLEDSAMYFCASSEMREGRNEQYFGPGTRLTVT.

The genes are TRBV19 and TRBJ1-1; D is unclear. The germline gives CDR1 LNHDA, CDR2 SQIVND (reference sequence). The CDR3 has 15 amino acids. The ends were cut back, 1 base at V and 1 base at J, with 10 bases in the middle. The CDR3 sequence: CASSIGWFGNTEAFF. The CDR3 nucleotides read TGTGCCAGTAGTATAGGATGGTTCGGGAACACTGAAGCTTTCTTT.

The rearrangement uses TRBV19 and TRBJ2-7, with no clear D. The germline V and J ends were trimmed by 7 bases and 7 bases, with 17 bases remaining between them. This CDR3 is built from 13 residues. CDR1 and CDR2 from the germline V gene are LNHDA and SQIVND (reference sequence). CDR3 residues: CASIPPIGGEQYF. The DNA of the CDR3 is TGTGCCAGTATCCCCCCGATTGGCGGTGAGCAGTACTTC.

Regarding this clone: Other DNA sequences in the same sample also yield this CDR3. The chain has TRBV27 and TRBJ1-4; perhaps TRBD1 as D (5 bases). CDR1 is MNHEY, CDR2 SMNVEV, per germline (reference sequence). The V end was cut by 5 bases, the J end by 7 bases, with 8 bases between. The CDR3 is 12 residues long. CDR3 nucleotides: TGTGCCAGCAGTCCTAGGGGTGAAAAACTGTTTTTT. It is translated as CASSPRGEKLFF.

This chain links TRBV6-1 with TRBJ2-7; D not certain. CDR1 and CDR2 from the germline V gene are MNHNS and SASEGT. This CDR3 has 16 amino acids. The V and J ends lost 1 base and 1 base respectively, with 14 bases between them. In nucleotides, the CDR3 is TGTGCCAGCAGTGAAGAGGCAGTTCAGTATTCCTACGAGCAGTACTTC. Translation: CASSEEAVQYSYEQYF.

This clone was observed a single time. V gene TRBV6-5 combines with J gene TRBJ1-2, with D possibly matching TRBD1 (5 bases). Germline V lookup: CDR1 MNHEY, CDR2 SVGAGI. There are 16 residues in the CDR3. V was pared by 1 base and J by 4 bases, with 16 bases between. The CDR3 DNA follows: TGTGCCAGCAGTTACTTAGGGGCAGTCCCCATCTATGGCTACACCTTC. Translating it yields CASSYLGAVPIYGYTF.

For the CDR3, the DNA is TGTGCCAGCCTCCTCGAAGGGGGACCCCTCCACTTT. It yields the protein CASLLEGGPLHF. The chain couples TRBV2 to TRBJ1-6; a weak D match, TRBD1 (6 bases). Germline CDR1 and CDR2: SNHLY and FYNNEI. The CDR3 runs 12 residues. Deletions cut 8 bases from V and 12 bases from J, with 14 bases between.

V and J are TRBV6-5 and TRBJ2-5; D unclear. Germline values: CDR1 MNHEY, CDR2 SVGAGI. The CDR3 totals 14 residues. V gave up 0 bases and J gave up 5 bases, with 10 bases separating them. Here the CDR3 reads CASSYSGVGETQYF. CDR3 coding DNA: TGTGCCAGCAGTTACTCCGGCGTCGGGGAGACCCAGTACTTC.

This clone was counted between two and nine times. The chain recombines TRBV13 with TRBJ2-5; TRBD1 or TRBD2 may be the D gene (6 bases each). V was cut by 2 bases and J by 1 base, with 14 bases left in between. This CDR3 is built from 16 residues. The V gene's germline CDR1 is PRHDT and CDR2 FYEKMQ (reference sequence). The CDR3 spells CASSLRRGGLQETQYF. CDR3 DNA sequence: TGTGCCAGCAGCTTACGTAGAGGGGGGCTCCAAGAGACCCAGTACTTC.

The rearrangement joins TRBV10-2 to TRBJ2-1; 16 bases are a match to TRBD2. This CDR3 contains 17 residues. The junction had 9 bases not matched to a gene; V was cut back by 6 bases and J by 7 bases. Germline V gene lookup returns CDR1 WSHSY and CDR2 SAAADI. The CDR3: CASRGTSGRGGSNEQFF. The DNA of the CDR3 is TGCGCCAGCAGAGGGACTAGCGGGAGGGGAGGATCTAATGAGCAGTTCTTC.

CDR3 in DNA: TGTGCCACCAGCAGACCACAGGGGGCTGGGAACACTGAAGCTTTCTTT. Protein: CATSRPQGAGNTEAFF. J is TRBJ1-1 and V is TRBV15; 9 nucleotides align to TRBD1. Per germline, CDR1 LNHNV and CDR2 YYDKDF (reference sequence). After removal of 2 bases from V and 1 base from J, the junction contained 5 bases not matched to a gene. This CDR3 region has 16 residues. The entire variable domain, with the rest obtained from reference TRBV15 and TRBJ1-1, is as follows: DAMVIQNPRYQVTQFGKPVTLSCSQTLNHNVMYWYQQKSSQAPKLLFHYYDKDFNNEADTPDNFQSRRPNTSFCFLDIRSPGLGDTAMYLCATSRPQGAGNTEAFFGQGTRLTVV.

V usage is TRBV6-1 and J usage is TRBJ2-7; D is undetermined. The ends were cut back, 6 bases at V and 2 bases at J, with 11 bases in the middle. The CDR3 runs 13 residues. Germline V lookup: CDR1 MNHNS, CDR2 SASEGT. The CDR3 sequence: CASSADGPYEQYF. Written as DNA, the CDR3 is TGTGCCAGCAGCGCCGATGGGCCCTACGAGCAGTACTTC.

The chain combines TRBV15 with TRBJ2-2; 8 bases fit TRBD1. The germline gives CDR1 LNHNV, CDR2 YYDKDF (reference sequence). The CDR3 is 17 amino acids. The J segment lost 3 bases and the V segment lost 0 bases, leaving 6 bases of the junction unmatched. CDR3 bases: TGTGCCACCAGCAGAGAGTGGGGACAGGATTACACCGGGGAGCTGTTTTTT. Its translation: CATSREWGQDYTGELFF.

The chain joins TRBV5-8 to TRBJ1-2; D not resolved. CDR1 is SGHTS, CDR2 YDEGEE, per germline. The CDR3 is 14 amino acids. V gave up 1 base and J gave up 3 bases, with 10 bases separating them. CDR3 bases: TGTGCCAGCAGCTTGTCGGCAGGACACTATGGCTACACCTTC. It is translated as CASSLSAGHYGYTF.